This T cell receptor beta chain was identified in a study of T-cell memory formation after mild COVID-19. TCRdb reanalysed the 5' RACE reads using MiXCR and keeps one entry per CDR3 protein. The sample carries 400,000 to 500,000 distinct CDR3 sequences, more than 20% recorded once. There are 15 residues in the CDR3. Trimming at V came to 1 base and at J to 4 bases, leaving 9 bases not matched to a gene. Germline CDR1 is DFQATT and CDR2 is SNEGSKA (reference sequence). The sample consisted of PBMCs or a T cell subset sorted from them (not recorded which). The genes are TRBV20-1 and TRBJ1-2; 7 nucleotides agree with TRBD1. The source of this sequence is an adult woman who had mild COVID-19 (a few samples of this study predate the infection). Cell type and time point are not known. In DNA form, the CDR3 reads TGCAGTGCTAGAGTCAATAACAGGGGTCGCTATGGCTACACCTTC. Translated, it gives CSARVNNRGRYGYTF.